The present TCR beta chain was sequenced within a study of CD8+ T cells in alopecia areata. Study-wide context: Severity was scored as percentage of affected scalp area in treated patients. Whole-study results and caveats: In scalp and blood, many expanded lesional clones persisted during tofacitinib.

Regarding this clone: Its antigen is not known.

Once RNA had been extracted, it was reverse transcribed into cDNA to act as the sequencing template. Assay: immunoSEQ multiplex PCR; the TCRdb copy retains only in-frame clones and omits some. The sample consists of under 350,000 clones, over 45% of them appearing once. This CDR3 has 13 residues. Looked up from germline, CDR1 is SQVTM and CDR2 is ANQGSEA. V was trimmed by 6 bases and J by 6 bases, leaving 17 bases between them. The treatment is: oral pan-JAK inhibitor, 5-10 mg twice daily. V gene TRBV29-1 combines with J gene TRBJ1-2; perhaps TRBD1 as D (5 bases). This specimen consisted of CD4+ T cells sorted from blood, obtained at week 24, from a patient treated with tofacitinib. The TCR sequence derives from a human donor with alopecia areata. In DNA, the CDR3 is TGCAGCGTGGCCTTGGGGGTTGGACATGGCTACACCTTC. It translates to CSVALGVGHGYTF.